Shown below are 2 T cell receptor beta chains from a single sample sequenced in a study of blood T cell repertoires in COVID-19. The protocol was immunoSEQ multiplex PCR, while the TCRdb copy is restricted to in-frame clones and leaves out a portion. Of tens of thousands of clones in the sample, approximately 86% are singletons; the top ten hold over 25%. Input material: peripheral blood. The receptors shown here come from a man over 45 with acute or convalescent COVID-19.

The J gene is TRBJ2-5, the V gene TRBV2; 7 bases fit TRBD1. Unmatched junction bases numbered 3, after V lost 6 bases and J lost 2 bases. The CDR3 consists of 13 residues. Germline lookup yields CDR1 SNHLY and CDR2 FYNNEI. CDR3 sequence: CASRGDSQETQYF. As DNA, the CDR3 is TGTGCCAGCAGGGGGGACAGTCAAGAGACCCAGTACTTC.

The chain carries TRBV7-9 and TRBJ2-1; TRBD2 aligns across 8 bases. J lost 6 bases, V lost 8 bases, and 15 bases had no gene match. The CDR3 loop spans 16 amino acids. Germline assignment: CDR1 SEHNR and CDR2 FQNEAQ (reference sequence). The CDR3 protein is CASPPTGTRKVNEQFF. The CDR3 DNA reads TGTGCCAGCCCACCCACCGGGACTAGAAAAGTCAATGAGCAGTTCTTC.